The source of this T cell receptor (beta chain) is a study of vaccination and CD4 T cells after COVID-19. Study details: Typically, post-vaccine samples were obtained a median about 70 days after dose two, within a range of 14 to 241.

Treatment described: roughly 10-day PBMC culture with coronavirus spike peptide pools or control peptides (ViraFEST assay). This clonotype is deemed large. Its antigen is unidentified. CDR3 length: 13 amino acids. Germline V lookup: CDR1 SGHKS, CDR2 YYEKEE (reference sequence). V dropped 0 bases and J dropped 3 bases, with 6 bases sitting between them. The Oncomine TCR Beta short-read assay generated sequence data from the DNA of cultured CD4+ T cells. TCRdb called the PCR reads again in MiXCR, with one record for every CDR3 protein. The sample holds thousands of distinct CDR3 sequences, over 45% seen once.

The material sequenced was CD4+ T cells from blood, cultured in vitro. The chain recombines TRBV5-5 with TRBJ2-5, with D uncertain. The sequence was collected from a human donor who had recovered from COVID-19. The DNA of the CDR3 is TGTGCCAGCAGCTTGGGTGGGGAAGAGACCCAGTACTTC. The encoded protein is CASSLGGEETQYF.